The 7 T cell receptor beta chains reported below all come from one sample, sequenced in a study of T cell responses to AZD1222 COVID-19 vaccine. Produced via immunoSEQ multiplex PCR; TCRdb's table is partial and in-frame only. The table has approximately 150,000 clones, approximately 92% seen once. Sequenced material: peripheral blood, taken on day 0 of AZD1222 vaccination. The receptors shown here come from an adult in good health.

V and J are TRBV9 and TRBJ2-3; D call uncertain. Trimming cost V 4 bases and J 2 bases, with 14 bases left between them. CDR1 is SGDLS, CDR2 YYNGEE, per germline. The CDR3 length is 15 residues. CDR3 sequence (DNA): TGTGCCAGCAGCACCCGCCTACACGACACAGATACGCAGTATTTT. It translates to CASSTRLHDTDTQYF.

V gene TRBV5-8 combines with J gene TRBJ2-7, with 10 bases aligning to TRBD1. This CDR3 has 14 residues. The V gene end was trimmed by 4 bases and the J gene end by 6 bases; junction bases not matched to a gene: 7. CDR1 SGHTS and CDR2 YDEGEE come from the germline V gene. The CDR3 coding sequence is TGTGCCAGCAGCGCGACAGGGGGCATGGGCGAGCAGTACTTC. Translating it yields CASSATGGMGEQYF.

The chain couples TRBV9 to TRBJ1-3, with D unresolved. The CDR3 has 15 amino acids. CDR1 is SGDLS and CDR2 is YYNGEE in the germline V gene. V lost 0 bases to trimming and J lost 0 bases, with 7 bases between them. The CDR3 is CASSVDVISGNTIYF. The CDR3 nucleotides are TGTGCCAGCAGCGTAGATGTGATCTCTGGAAACACCATATATTTT.

In DNA form, the CDR3 reads TGTGCCAGCAGCCAAGAAACCGGGGAGCTGTTTTTT. It encodes CASSQETGELFF. The rearrangement joins TRBV3-1 (or the pseudogene TRBV3-2) to TRBJ2-2; D gene uncertain. V lost 0 bases and J 5 bases, leaving 1 base between the germline ends. This CDR3 has 12 amino acids. Germline values: CDR1 LGHDT, CDR2 YNNKEL (reference sequence).

This chain links TRBV9 with TRBJ2-5; 10 bases are a match to TRBD1. The CDR3 is made up of 14 amino acids. Trimming took 2 bases from V and 5 from J; bases not matched to a gene: 3. Looked up from germline, CDR1 is SGDLS and CDR2 is YYNGEE. CDR3 in DNA: TGTGCCAGCAGCGTGGGGACAGGGGTCGAGACCCAGTACTTC. Amino acids: CASSVGTGVETQYF.

The rearrangement uses TRBV13 and TRBJ2-2; the match to TRBD1 covers 7 bases. The germline V gene has CDR1 PRHDT and CDR2 FYEKMQ (reference sequence). This CDR3 contains 17 residues. Trimming at V came to 3 bases and at J to 2 bases, leaving 9 bases not matched to a gene. The CDR3 DNA reads TGTGCCAGCAGCTTTTTCCCGGGACAGCGAAACACCGGGGAGCTGTTTTTT. It encodes CASSFFPGQRNTGELFF.

The CDR3 region is CASSQWTSGRTYEQYF. The CDR3 nucleotides read TGTGCCAGCAGCCAATGGACTAGCGGGAGGACCTACGAGCAGTACTTC. V gene TRBV7-9 combines with J gene TRBJ2-7; 14 bases line up with TRBD2. CDR3 size: 16 residues. Germline V lookup: CDR1 SEHNR, CDR2 FQNEAQ (reference sequence). J lost 2 bases, V lost 5 bases, and 5 bases had no gene match.